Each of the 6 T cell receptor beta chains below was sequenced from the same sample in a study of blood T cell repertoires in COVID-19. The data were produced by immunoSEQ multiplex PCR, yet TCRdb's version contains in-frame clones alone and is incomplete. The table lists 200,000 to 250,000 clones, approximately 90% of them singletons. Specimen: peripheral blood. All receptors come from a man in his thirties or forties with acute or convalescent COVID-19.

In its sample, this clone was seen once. In nucleotides, the CDR3 is TGTGCCAGCAGCTTAGGGGGGGCGGGAGAGGACAATGAGCAGTTCTTC. Protein product: CASSLGGAGEDNEQFF. This chain links TRBV11-2 with TRBJ2-1; maybe TRBD2 (7 bases). Trimming removed 1 base at V and 5 bases at J, with 15 bases between. CDR3 length: 16 residues. Germline V gene sequence: CDR1 SGHAT, CDR2 FQNNGV.

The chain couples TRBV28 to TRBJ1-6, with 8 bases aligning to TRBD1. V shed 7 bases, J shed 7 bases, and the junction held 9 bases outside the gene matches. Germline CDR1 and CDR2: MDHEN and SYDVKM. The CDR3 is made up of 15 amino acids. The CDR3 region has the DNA TGTGCCAGCAAGGGGCTGGCAGGGGGCAATTCACCCCTCCACTTT. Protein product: CASKGLAGGNSPLHF. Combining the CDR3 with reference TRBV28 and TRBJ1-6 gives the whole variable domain DVKVTQSSRYLVKRTGEKVFLECVQDMDHENMFWYRQDPGLGLRLIYFSYDVKMKEKGDIPEGYSVSREKKERFSLILESASTNQTSMYLCASKGLAGGNSPLHFGNGTRLTVT.

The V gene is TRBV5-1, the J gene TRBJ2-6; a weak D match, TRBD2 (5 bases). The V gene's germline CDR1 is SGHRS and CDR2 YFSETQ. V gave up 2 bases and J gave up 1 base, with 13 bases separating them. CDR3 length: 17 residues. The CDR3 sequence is CASSFSSGFSGANVLTF. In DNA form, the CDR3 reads TGCGCCAGCAGCTTTTCATCGGGGTTTTCTGGGGCCAACGTCCTGACTTTC.

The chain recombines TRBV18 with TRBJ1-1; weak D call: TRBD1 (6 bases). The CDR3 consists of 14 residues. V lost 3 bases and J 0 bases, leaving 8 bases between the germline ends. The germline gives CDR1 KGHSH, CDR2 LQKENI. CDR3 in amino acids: CASSPTGMNTEAFF. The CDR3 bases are TGTGCCAGCTCACCGACAGGTATGAACACTGAAGCTTTCTTT.

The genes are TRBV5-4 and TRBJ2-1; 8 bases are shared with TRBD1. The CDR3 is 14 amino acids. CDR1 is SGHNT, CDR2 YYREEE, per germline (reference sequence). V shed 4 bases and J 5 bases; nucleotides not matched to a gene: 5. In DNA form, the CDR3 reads TGTGCCAGCAGCCCGCCGACAGGGGACAATGAGCAGTTCTTC. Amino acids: CASSPPTGDNEQFF.

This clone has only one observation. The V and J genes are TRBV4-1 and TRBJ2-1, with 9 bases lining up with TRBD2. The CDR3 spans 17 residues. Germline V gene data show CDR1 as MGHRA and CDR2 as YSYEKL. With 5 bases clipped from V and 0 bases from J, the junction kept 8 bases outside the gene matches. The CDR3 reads CASSSSGGRDSYNEQFF. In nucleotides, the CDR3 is TGCGCCAGCAGCTCGAGCGGGGGGCGTGACTCCTACAATGAGCAGTTCTTC.